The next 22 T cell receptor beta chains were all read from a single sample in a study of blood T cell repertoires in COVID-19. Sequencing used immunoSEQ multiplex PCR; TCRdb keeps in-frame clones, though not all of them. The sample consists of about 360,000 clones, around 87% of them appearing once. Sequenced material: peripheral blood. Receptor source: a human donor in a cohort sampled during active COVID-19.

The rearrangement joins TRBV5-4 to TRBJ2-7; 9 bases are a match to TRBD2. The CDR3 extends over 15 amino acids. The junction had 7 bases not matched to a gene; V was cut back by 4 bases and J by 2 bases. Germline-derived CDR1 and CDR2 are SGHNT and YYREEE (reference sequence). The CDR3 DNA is TGTGCCAGCAGCGACGCCGGGACTAGCACCTACGAGCAGTACTTC. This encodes CASSDAGTSTYEQYF.

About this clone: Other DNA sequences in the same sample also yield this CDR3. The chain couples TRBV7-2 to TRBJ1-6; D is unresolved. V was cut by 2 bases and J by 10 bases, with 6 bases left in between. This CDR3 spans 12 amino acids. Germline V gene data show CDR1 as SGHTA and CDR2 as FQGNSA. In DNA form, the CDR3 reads TGTGCCAGCAGCTTACCCGGGTCACCCCTCCACTTT. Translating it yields CASSLPGSPLHF.

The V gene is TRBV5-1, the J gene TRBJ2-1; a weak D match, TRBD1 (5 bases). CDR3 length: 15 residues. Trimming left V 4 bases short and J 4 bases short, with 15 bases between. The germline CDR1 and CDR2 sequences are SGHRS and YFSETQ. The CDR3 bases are TGCGCCAGCAGCCCCCCCAGGGTTGATTACAATGAGCAGTTCTTC. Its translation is CASSPPRVDYNEQFF.

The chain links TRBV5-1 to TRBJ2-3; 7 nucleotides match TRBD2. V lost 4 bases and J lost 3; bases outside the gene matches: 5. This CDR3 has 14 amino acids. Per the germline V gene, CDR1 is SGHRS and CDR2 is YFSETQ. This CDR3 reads CASSPGGLTDTQYF. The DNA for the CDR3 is TGCGCCAGCAGCCCCGGGGGGTTGACAGATACGCAGTATTTT.

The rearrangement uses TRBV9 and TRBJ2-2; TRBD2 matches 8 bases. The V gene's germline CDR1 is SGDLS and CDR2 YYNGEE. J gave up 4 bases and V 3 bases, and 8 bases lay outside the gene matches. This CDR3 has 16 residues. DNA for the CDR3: TGTGCCAGCAGCGCCCGGGGGGGCGGCGGCACCGGGGAGCTGTTTTTT. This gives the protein CASSARGGGGTGELFF.

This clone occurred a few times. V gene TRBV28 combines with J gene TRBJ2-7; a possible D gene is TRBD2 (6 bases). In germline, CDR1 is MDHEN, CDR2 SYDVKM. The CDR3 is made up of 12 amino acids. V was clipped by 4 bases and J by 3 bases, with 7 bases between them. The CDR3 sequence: CASSWGDYEQYF. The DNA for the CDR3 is TGTGCCAGCAGTTGGGGGGACTACGAGCAGTACTTC.

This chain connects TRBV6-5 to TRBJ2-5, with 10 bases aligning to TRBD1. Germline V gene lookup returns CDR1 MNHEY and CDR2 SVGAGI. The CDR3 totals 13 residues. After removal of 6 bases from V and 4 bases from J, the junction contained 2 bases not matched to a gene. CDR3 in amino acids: CASRTGGRETQYF. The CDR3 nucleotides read TGTGCCAGCAGGACAGGGGGCAGAGAGACCCAGTACTTC.

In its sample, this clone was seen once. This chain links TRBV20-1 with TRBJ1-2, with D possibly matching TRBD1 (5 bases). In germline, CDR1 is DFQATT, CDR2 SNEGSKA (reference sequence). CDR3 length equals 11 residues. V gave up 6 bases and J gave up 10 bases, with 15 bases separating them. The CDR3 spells CSAGAGTDYTF. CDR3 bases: TGCAGTGCCGGGGCAGGGACTGACTACACCTTC.

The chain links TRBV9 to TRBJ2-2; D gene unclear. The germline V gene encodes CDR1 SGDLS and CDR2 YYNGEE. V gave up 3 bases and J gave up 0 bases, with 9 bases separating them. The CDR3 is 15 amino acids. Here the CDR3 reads CASSGTFANTGELFF. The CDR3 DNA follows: TGTGCCAGCAGCGGTACTTTCGCGAACACCGGGGAGCTGTTTTTT.

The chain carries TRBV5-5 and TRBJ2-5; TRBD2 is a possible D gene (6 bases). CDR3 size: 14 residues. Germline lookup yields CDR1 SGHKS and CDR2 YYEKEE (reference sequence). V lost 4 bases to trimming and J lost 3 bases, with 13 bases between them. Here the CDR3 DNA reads TGTGCCAGCAGCCCGAGACTAGTAGAAGAGACCCAGTACTTC. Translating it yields CASSPRLVEETQYF.

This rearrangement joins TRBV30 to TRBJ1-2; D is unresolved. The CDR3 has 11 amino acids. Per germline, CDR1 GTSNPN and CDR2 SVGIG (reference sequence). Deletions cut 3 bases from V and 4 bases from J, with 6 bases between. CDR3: CAWSLFYGYTF. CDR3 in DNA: TGTGCCTGGAGCCTCTTCTATGGCTACACCTTC.

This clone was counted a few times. CDR3 in amino acids: CAWSQGQKDSPLHF. CDR3 in DNA: TGTGCCTGGAGTCAGGGACAGAAGGATTCACCCCTCCACTTT. The V and J genes are TRBV30 and TRBJ1-6; TRBD1 agrees at 7 bases. Germline V gene lookup returns CDR1 GTSNPN and CDR2 SVGIG (reference sequence). The CDR3 covers 14 residues. V was clipped by 2 bases and J by 8 bases; unmatched bases: 6. Complete variable domain (other parts from reference TRBV30 and TRBJ1-6): SQTIHQWPATLVQPVGSPLSLECTVEGTSNPNLYWYRQAAGRGLQLLFYSVGIGQISSEVPQNLSASRPQDRQFILSSKKLLLSDSGFYLCAWSQGQKDSPLHFGNGTRLTVT.

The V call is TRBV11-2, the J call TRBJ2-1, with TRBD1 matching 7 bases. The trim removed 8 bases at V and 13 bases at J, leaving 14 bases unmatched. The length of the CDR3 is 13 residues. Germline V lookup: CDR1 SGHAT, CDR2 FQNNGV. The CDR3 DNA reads TGTGCCAGCGAGACTCAGGGGGTCGGGAAACAGTTCTTC. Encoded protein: CASETQGVGKQFF.

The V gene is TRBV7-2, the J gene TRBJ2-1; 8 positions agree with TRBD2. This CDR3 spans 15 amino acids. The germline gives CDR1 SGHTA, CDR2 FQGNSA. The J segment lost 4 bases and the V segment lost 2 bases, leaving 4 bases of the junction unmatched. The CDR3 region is CASSLRPSGYNEQFF. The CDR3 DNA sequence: TGTGCCAGCAGCTTAAGGCCTAGCGGGTACAATGAGCAGTTCTTC. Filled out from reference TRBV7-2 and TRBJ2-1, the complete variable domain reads GAGVSQSPSNKVTEKGKDVELRCDPISGHTALYWYRQSLGQGLEFLIYFQGNSAPDKSGLPSDRFSAERTGGSVSTLTIQRTQQEDSAVYLCASSLRPSGYNEQFFGPGTRLTVL.

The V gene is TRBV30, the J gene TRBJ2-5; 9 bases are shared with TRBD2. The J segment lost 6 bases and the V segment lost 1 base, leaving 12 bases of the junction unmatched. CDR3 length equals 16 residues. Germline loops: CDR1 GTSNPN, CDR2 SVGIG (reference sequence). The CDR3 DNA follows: TGTGCCTGGAGTGCCCTCGGCGGGAGGGCCCTCAAGACCCAGTACTTC. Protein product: CAWSALGGRALKTQYF.

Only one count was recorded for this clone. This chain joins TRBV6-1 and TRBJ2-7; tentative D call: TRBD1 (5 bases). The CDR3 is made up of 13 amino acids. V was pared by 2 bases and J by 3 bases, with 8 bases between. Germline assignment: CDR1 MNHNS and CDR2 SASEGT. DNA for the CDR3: TGTGCCAGCAGTGAAATAAGGGGCTACGAGCAGTACTTC. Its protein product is CASSEIRGYEQYF.

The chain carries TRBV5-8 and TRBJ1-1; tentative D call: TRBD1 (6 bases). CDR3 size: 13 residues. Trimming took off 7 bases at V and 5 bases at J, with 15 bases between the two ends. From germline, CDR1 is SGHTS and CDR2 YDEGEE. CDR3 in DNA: TGTGCCAGCGGCTCAGGGGTGAGGACTGAAGCTTTCTTT. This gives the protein CASGSGVRTEAFF.

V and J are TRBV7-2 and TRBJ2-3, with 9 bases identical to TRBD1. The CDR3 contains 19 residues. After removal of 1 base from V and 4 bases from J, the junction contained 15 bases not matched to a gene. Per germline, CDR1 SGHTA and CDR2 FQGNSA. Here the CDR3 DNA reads TGTGCCAGCAGCTTAGAAAACCCCGGGACAGGGTTAGGTCCAGATACGCAGTATTTT. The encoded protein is CASSLENPGTGLGPDTQYF.

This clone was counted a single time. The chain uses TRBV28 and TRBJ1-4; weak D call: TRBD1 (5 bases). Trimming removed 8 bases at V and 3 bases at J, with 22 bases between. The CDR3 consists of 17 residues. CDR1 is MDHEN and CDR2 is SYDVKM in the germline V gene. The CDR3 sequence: CASETPGTGGANEKLFF. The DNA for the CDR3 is TGTGCCAGCGAAACGCCCGGGACGGGAGGAGCTAATGAAAAACTGTTTTTT. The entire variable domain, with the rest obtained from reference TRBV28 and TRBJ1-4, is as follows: DVKVTQSSRYLVKRTGEKVFLECVQDMDHENMFWYRQDPGLGLRLIYFSYDVKMKEKGDIPEGYSVSREKKERFSLILESASTNQTSMYLCASETPGTGGANEKLFFGSGTQLSVL.

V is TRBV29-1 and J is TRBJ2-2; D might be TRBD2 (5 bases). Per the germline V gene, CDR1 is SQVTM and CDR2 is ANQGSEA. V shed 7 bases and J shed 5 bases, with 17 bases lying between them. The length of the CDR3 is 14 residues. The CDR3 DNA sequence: TGCAGCGCCGGGAAACTAGATCCTACCGGGGAGCTGTTTTTT. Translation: CSAGKLDPTGELFF.

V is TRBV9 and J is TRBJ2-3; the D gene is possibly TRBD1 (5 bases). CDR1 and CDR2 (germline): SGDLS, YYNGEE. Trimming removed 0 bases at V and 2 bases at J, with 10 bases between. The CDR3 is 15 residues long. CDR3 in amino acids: CASSVVSRVTDTQYF. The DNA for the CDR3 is TGTGCCAGCAGCGTAGTTTCCAGGGTCACAGATACGCAGTATTTT.

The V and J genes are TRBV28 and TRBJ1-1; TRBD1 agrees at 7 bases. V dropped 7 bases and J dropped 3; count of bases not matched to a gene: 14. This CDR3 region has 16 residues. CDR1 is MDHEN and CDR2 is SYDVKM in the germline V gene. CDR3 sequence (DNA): TGTGCCAGCACCTTTCCCCTGGCAGGGGGACACACTGAAGCTTTCTTT. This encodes CASTFPLAGGHTEAFF.